These 17 T cell receptor beta chains were sequenced from one sample in a study of blood T cell repertoires in COVID-19. The method was immunoSEQ multiplex PCR; TCRdb's version includes in-frame clones alone and lacks a portion of them. The table includes roughly 130,000 clones, under 85% detected once. Specimen: peripheral blood. These receptors were obtained from a man in his forties with active or convalescent COVID-19.

CDR3 region: CASSPPGQGGYGYTF. For the CDR3, the DNA is TGTGCCAGCAGTCCACCGGGACAGGGAGGATATGGCTACACCTTC. The chain carries TRBV27 and TRBJ1-2; TRBD1 matches at 9 bases. The CDR3 sequence is 15 residues long. Per the germline V gene, CDR1 is MNHEY and CDR2 is SMNVEV (reference sequence). The ends lost 5 bases at V and 5 bases at J; junction bases unmatched: 9.

The rearrangement links TRBV9 to TRBJ2-7; the D is unclear. From germline, CDR1 is SGDLS and CDR2 YYNGEE. This CDR3 is built from 13 residues. Deletions cut 0 bases from V and 3 bases from J, with 7 bases between. CDR3 bases: TGTGCCAGCAGCGTAGGAAGCGTCTACGAGCAGTACTTC. Amino acids: CASSVGSVYEQYF.

Only one count was recorded for this clone. The V and J genes are TRBV7-2 and TRBJ2-2, with 7 bases fitting TRBD1. The CDR3 consists of 16 residues. The J segment lost 4 bases and the V segment lost 1 base, leaving 6 bases of the junction unmatched. Per germline, CDR1 SGHTA and CDR2 FQGNSA. CDR3 nucleotide sequence: TGTGCCAGCAGCTTAGGGTGGACAGGCTTCACCGGGGAGCTGTTTTTT. This encodes CASSLGWTGFTGELFF.

This clone has only one observation. V is TRBV6-5 and J is TRBJ1-2, with D possibly TRBD1 on 5 matching bases. Trimming shortened V by 7 bases and J by 4 bases, and 13 bases separated the two germline ends. This CDR3 is built from 13 residues. CDR1 is MNHEY, CDR2 SVGAGI, per germline. The CDR3 nucleotides are TGTGCCAGCAACCTACAGGAGACCTATGGCTACACCTTC. Translation gives CASNLQETYGYTF.

The chain uses TRBV7-2 and TRBJ2-1; a weak D match, TRBD2 (6 bases). Germline V CDR1 and CDR2: SGHTA, FQGNSA. V was shortened by 5 bases and J by 12 bases, with 17 bases between the two germline ends. The CDR3 is made up of 13 amino acids. In DNA, the CDR3 is TGTGCCAGCAGCGCGCGGGAAGAGAGCGGGCAGTTCTTC. Translated: CASSAREESGQFF.

The V gene is TRBV18, the J gene TRBJ1-2; D unclear. Trimming left V 2 bases short and J 4 bases short, with 11 bases between. Germline values: CDR1 KGHSH, CDR2 LQKENI. The CDR3 has 14 amino acids. In DNA form, the CDR3 reads TGTGCCAGCTCACCAGAGGGCCGGGGCTATGGCTACACCTTC. Translated, it gives CASSPEGRGYGYTF.

This clone has a single count. The genes are TRBV19 and TRBJ1-4; 7 bases align to TRBD1. Germline lookup yields CDR1 LNHDA and CDR2 SQIVND (reference sequence). Losses at the gene ends were 3 bases for V and 2 bases for J; bases not matched to a gene: 0. CDR3 length: 14 amino acids. CDR3 sequence reads: CASSMGQTNEKLFF. The CDR3 DNA reads as TGTGCCAGTAGTATGGGACAGACTAATGAAAAACTGTTTTTT.

This rearrangement joins TRBV11-3 to TRBJ2-1; possibly TRBD2 for D (6 bases). This CDR3 spans 15 amino acids. Germline V CDR1 and CDR2: SGHNT, YENEEA. The germline V and J ends were trimmed by 1 base and 7 bases, with 14 bases remaining between them. The CDR3 protein is CASSLGQGGRNEQFF. The CDR3 DNA is TGTGCCAGCAGCTTAGGGCAGGGAGGTAGGAATGAGCAGTTCTTC. Based on the CDR3 plus reference TRBV11-3 and TRBJ2-1, the full variable domain is EAGVVQSPRYKIIEKKQPVAFWCNPISGHNTLYWYLQNLGQGPELLIRYENEEAVDDSQLPKDRFSAERLKGVDSTLKIQPAELGDSAVYLCASSLGQGGRNEQFFGPGTRLTVL.

The chain is built from TRBV7-2 and TRBJ2-5; 8 bases fit TRBD2. V gave up 1 base and J gave up 4 bases; unmatched junction bases: 14. CDR1 and CDR2 from the germline V gene are SGHTA and FQGNSA. The CDR3 totals 18 residues. DNA of the CDR3: TGTGCCAGCAGCTTAGACCGGGGGGGCAGGGCTTTGGGAGAGACCCAGTACTTC. Encoded protein: CASSLDRGGRALGETQYF.

This chain joins TRBV11-3 and TRBJ1-1; tentatively, D is TRBD1 (6 bases). This CDR3 has 13 amino acids. V lost 6 bases and J 3 bases, leaving 11 bases between the germline ends. CDR1 and CDR2 (germline): SGHNT, YENEEA. The CDR3 is CASSPDSYTEAFF. In DNA form, the CDR3 reads TGTGCCAGCAGTCCGGACAGCTACACTGAAGCTTTCTTT. The full variable domain, with the rest looked up from reference TRBV11-3 and TRBJ1-1, is EAGVVQSPRYKIIEKKQPVAFWCNPISGHNTLYWYLQNLGQGPELLIRYENEEAVDDSQLPKDRFSAERLKGVDSTLKIQPAELGDSAVYLCASSPDSYTEAFFGQGTRLTVV.

The DNA of the CDR3 is TGTGCCAGCAGCTTAGGGGACTCTCAGACCCAGTACTTC. Amino acid sequence: CASSLGDSQTQYF. This sequence joins TRBV11-3 and TRBJ2-5, with a possible D match to TRBD2 (6 bases). The length of the CDR3 is 13 residues. Germline V lookup: CDR1 SGHNT, CDR2 YENEEA. The V end lost 1 base, the J end lost 6 bases, and 9 bases lay between the germline ends.

The chain is built from TRBV7-3 and TRBJ2-7; D is ambiguous. V gave up 2 bases and J gave up 6 bases, with 11 bases separating them. The germline CDR1 and CDR2 sequences are SGHTA and FQGTGA. The CDR3 sequence is 13 residues long. The CDR3 is CASSLAPASEQYF. The CDR3 nucleotides are TGTGCCAGCAGCTTAGCACCCGCGAGCGAGCAGTACTTC.

This rearrangement joins TRBV5-1 to TRBJ2-5; TRBD2 might be the D (5 bases). The CDR3 sequence is 15 residues long. Germline V gene data show CDR1 as SGHRS and CDR2 as YFSETQ. V lost 3 bases and J 5 bases, leaving 17 bases between the germline ends. The CDR3 protein is CASSWAGNLGETQYF. CDR3 coding DNA: TGCGCCAGCAGCTGGGCCGGGAATCTGGGGGAGACCCAGTACTTC.

The chain links TRBV5-1 to TRBJ2-5, with 7 nucleotides matching TRBD1. V trimming: 0 bases; J trimming: 5 bases; junction bases outside the gene matches: 13. Germline V lookup: CDR1 SGHRS, CDR2 YFSETQ. The CDR3 contains 17 residues. The CDR3 coding sequence is TGCGCCAGCAGCTTGGCCCTGAAGAAGGGGGCTAGCGAGACCCAGTACTTC. Translated, it gives CASSLALKKGASETQYF.

A few counts support this clone. J is TRBJ2-5 and V is TRBV7-9, with no clear D. The CDR3 has 10 amino acids. Germline lookup yields CDR1 SEHNR and CDR2 FQNEAQ (reference sequence). Trimming shortened V by 9 bases and J by 4 bases, and 6 bases separated the two germline ends. The CDR3 reads CASSSETQYF. CDR3 DNA sequence: TGTGCCAGTTCTTCAGAGACCCAGTACTTC. The full variable domain, in which reference TRBV7-9 and TRBJ2-5 provide the parts outside the CDR3, is DTGVSQNPRHKITKRGQNVTFRCDPISEHNRLYWYRQTLGQGPEFLTYFQNEAQLEKSRLLSDRFSAERPKGSFSTLEIQRTEQGDSAMYLCASSSETQYFGPGTRLLVL.

The gene calls are TRBV5-4 and TRBJ2-2; maybe TRBD1 (7 bases). The germline V and J ends were trimmed by 2 bases and 8 bases, with 10 bases remaining between them. CDR1 is SGHNT, CDR2 YYREEE, per germline (reference sequence). The CDR3 loop spans 13 amino acids. CDR3 bases: TGTGCCAGCAGCTTACAGGGGACTGGGGAGCTGTTTTTT. Amino acid sequence: CASSLQGTGELFF.

The rearrangement joins TRBV21-1 to TRBJ1-5. TRBV21-1 is a listed pseudogene. CDR3 size: 14 residues. The CDR3 bases are TGTGCCAGCAGCAAAGAAAAGGGCGGGCAGCCCCAGCATTTT. This translates into CASSKEKGGQPQHF.